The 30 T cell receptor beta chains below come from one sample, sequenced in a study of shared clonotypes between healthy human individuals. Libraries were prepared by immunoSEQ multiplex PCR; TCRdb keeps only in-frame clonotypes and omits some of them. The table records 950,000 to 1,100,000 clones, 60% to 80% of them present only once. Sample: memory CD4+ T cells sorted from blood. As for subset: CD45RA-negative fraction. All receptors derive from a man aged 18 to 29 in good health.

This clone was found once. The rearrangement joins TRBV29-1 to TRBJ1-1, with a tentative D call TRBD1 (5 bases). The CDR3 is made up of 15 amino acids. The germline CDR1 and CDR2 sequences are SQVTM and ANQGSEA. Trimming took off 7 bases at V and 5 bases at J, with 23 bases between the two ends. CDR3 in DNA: TGCAGCGCGGAGCCCCTCGCGACAGTTCTAACTGAAGCTTTCTTT. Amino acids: CSAEPLATVLTEAFF.

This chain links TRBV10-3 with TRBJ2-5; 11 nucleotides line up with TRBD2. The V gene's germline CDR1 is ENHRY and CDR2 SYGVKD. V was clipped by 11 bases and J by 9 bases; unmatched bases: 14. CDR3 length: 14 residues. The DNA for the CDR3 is TGTGCCTCCAAGGGGACTAGCGGTGATGGGGCCCAGTACTTC. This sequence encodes CASKGTSGDGAQYF.

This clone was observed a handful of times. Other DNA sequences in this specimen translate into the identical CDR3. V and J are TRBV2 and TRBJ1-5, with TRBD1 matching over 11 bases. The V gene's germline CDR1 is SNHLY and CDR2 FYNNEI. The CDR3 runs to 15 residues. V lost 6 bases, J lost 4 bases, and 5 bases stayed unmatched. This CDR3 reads CASRAGTGGNQPQHF. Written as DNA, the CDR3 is TGTGCCAGCAGGGCCGGGACAGGGGGGAATCAGCCCCAGCATTTT.

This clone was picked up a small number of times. CDR3 protein: CASSLDRGKGSPLHF. Here the CDR3 DNA reads TGCGCCAGCAGCTTGGATCGGGGGAAAGGTTCACCCCTCCACTTT. This chain joins TRBV5-1 and TRBJ1-6; possible D gene TRBD1, 5 bases. Germline CDR1 and CDR2: SGHRS and YFSETQ. With 0 bases removed from V and 9 bases from J, the gap between germline ends came to 13 bases. This CDR3 comprises 15 residues.

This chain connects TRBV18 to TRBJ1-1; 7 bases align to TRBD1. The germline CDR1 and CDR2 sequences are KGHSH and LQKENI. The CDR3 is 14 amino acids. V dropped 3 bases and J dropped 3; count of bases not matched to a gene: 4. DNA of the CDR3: TGTGCCAGCTCACCCACGGGGACAGACACTGAAGCTTTCTTT. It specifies CASSPTGTDTEAFF.

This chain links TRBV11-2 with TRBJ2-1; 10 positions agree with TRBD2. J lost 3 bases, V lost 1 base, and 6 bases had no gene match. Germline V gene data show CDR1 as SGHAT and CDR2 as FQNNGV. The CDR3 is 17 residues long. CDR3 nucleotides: TGTGCCAGCAGCTTAGTTGGCCTAGCGGGAGTCTACAATGAGCAGTTCTTC. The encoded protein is CASSLVGLAGVYNEQFF.

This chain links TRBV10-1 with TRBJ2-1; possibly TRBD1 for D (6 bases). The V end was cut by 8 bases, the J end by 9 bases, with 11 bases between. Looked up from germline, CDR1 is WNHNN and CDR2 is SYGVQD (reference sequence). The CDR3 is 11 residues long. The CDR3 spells CASSQGSEQFF. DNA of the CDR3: TGCGCCAGCTCTCAGGGGAGTGAGCAGTTCTTC.

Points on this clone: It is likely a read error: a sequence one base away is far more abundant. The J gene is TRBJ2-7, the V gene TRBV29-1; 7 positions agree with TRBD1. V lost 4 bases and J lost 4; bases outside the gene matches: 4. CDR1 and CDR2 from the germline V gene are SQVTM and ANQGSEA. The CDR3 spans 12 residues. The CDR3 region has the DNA TGCAGCGTTGGAGGGACAGATTACGAGCAGTACTTC. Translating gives CSVGGTDYEQYF.

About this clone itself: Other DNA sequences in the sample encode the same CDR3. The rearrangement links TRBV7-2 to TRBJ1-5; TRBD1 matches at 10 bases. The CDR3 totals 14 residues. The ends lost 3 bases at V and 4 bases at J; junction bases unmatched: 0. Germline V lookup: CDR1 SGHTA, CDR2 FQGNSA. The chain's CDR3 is CASSLDRGNQPQHF. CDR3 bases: TGTGCCAGCAGCTTGGACAGGGGGAATCAGCCCCAGCATTTT.

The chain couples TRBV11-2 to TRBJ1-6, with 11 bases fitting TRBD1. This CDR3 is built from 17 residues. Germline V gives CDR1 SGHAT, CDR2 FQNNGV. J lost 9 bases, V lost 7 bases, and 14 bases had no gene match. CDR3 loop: CASTLDRGRGAISPLHF. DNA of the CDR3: TGTGCCAGCACTTTGGACAGGGGGCGTGGAGCCATTTCACCCCTCCACTTT.

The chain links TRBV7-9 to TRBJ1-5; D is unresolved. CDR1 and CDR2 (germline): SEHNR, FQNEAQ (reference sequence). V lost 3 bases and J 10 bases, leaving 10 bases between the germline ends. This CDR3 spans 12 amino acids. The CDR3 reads CASSLGIGPQHF. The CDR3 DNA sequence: TGTGCCAGCAGCTTGGGGATAGGACCCCAGCATTTT.

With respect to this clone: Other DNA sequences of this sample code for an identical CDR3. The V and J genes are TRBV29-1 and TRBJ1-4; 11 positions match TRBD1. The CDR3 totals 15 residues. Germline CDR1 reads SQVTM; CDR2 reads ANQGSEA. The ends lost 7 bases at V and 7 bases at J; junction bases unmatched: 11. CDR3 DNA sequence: TGCAGCGCTAAGATTCCGGGACAGGGGGGTGAAAAACTGTTTTTT. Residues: CSAKIPGQGGEKLFF.

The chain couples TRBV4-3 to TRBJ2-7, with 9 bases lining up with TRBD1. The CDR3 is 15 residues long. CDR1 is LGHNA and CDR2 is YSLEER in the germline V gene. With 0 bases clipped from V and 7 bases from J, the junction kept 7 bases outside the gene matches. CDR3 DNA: TGCGCCAGCAGCCAAGATCCACAGGGGGCTGGGGAGCAGTACTTC. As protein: CASSQDPQGAGEQYF.

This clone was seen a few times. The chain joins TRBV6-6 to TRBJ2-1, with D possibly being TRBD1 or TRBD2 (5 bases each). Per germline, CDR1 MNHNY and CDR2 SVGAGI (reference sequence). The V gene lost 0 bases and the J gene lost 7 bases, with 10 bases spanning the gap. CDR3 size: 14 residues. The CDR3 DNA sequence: TGTGCCAGCAGTTACTCCGGGACCAGGAATGAGCAGTTCTTC. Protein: CASSYSGTRNEQFF.

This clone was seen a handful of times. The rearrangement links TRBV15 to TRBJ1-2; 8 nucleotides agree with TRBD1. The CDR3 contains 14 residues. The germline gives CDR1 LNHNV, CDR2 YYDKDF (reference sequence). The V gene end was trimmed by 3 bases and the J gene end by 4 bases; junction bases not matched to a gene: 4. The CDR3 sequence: CATSSDRGSYGYTF. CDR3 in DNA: TGTGCCACCAGCAGTGACAGGGGCAGCTATGGCTACACCTTC.

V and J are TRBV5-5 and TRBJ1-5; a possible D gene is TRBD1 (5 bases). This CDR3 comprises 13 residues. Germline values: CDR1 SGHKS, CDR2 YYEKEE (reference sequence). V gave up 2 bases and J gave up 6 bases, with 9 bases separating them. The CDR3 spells CASSFERGQPQHF. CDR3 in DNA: TGTGCCAGCAGCTTTGAAAGGGGTCAGCCCCAGCATTTT. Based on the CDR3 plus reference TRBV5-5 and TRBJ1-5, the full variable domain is DAGVTQSPTHLIKTRGQQVTLRCSPISGHKSVSWYQQVLGQGPQFIFQYYEKEERGRGNFPDRFSARQFPNYSSELNVNALLLGDSALYLCASSFERGQPQHFGDGTRLSIL.

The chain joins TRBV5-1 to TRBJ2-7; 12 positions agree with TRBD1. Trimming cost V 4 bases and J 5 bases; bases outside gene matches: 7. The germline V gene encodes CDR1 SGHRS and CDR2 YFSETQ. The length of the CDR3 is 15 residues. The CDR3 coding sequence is TGCGCCAGCAGCCCCTCCGGGACAGGGGGCCACGAGCAGTACTTC. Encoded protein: CASSPSGTGGHEQYF.

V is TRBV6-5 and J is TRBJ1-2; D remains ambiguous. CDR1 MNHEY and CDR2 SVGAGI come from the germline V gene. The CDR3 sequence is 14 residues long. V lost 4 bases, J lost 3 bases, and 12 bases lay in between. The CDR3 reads CASSSPNRDYGYTF. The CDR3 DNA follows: TGTGCCAGCAGTTCCCCCAATCGAGACTATGGCTACACCTTC.

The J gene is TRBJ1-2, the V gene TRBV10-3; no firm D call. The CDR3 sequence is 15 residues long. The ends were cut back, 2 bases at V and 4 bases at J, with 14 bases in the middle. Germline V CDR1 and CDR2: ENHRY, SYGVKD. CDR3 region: CAISEVTPTSYGYTF. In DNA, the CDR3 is TGTGCCATCAGTGAGGTAACACCTACCTCCTATGGCTACACCTTC.

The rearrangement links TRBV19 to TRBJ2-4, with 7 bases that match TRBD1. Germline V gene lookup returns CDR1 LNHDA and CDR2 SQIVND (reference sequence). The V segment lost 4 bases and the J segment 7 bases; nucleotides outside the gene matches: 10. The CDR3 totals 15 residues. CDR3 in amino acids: CASSNPQGRLNIQYF. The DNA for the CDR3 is TGTGCCAGTAGTAACCCACAGGGGCGCCTGAACATTCAGTACTTC.

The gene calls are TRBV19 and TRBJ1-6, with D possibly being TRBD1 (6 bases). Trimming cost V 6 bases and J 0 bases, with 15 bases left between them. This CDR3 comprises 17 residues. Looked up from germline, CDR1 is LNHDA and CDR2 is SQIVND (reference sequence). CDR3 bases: TGTGCCAGTAGGACACAGGGTACCAGCTCCTATAATTCACCCCTCCACTTT. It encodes CASRTQGTSSYNSPLHF.

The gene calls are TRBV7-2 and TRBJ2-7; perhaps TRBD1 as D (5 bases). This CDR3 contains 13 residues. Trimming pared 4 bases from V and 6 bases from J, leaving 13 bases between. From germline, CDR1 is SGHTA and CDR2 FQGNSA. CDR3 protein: CASSSNKGSEQYF. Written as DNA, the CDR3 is TGTGCCAGCAGCTCCAACAAGGGGTCCGAGCAGTACTTC.

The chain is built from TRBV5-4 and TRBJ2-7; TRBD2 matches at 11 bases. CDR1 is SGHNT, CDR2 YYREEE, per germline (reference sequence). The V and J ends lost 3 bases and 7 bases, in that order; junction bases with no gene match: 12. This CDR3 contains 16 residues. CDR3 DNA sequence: TGTGCCAGCAGCTCGACTCTACTAGCGGGAGCTAGGGAGCAGTACTTC. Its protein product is CASSSTLLAGAREQYF.

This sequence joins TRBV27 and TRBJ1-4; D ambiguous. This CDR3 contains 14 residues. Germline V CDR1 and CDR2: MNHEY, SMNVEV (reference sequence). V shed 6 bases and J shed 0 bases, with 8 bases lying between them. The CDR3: CASRLASTNEKLFF. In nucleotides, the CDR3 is TGTGCCAGCAGATTGGCTTCAACTAATGAAAAACTGTTTTTT.

The CDR3 is CAWSRGGYSYEQYF. DNA for the CDR3: TGTGCCTGGAGTCGGGGGGGGTACTCCTACGAGCAGTACTTC. The chain joins TRBV30 to TRBJ2-7; 8 positions match TRBD2. V gave up 2 bases and J gave up 0 bases; unmatched junction bases: 3. Germline-derived CDR1 and CDR2 are GTSNPN and SVGIG (reference sequence). The CDR3 is 14 amino acids.

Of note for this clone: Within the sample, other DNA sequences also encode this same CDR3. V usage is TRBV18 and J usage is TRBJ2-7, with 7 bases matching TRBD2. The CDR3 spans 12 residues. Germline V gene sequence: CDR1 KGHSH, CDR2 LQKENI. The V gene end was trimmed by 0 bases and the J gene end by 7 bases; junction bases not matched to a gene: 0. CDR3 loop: CASSPPSGEQYF. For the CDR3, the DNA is TGTGCCAGCTCACCACCTAGCGGGGAGCAGTACTTC.

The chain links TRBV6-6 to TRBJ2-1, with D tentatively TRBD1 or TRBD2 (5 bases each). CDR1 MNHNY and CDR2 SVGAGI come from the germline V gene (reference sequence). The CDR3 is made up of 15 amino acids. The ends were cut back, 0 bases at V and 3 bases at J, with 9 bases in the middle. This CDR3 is CASSYSRGFYNEQFF. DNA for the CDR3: TGTGCCAGCAGTTACTCGAGGGGATTCTACAATGAGCAGTTCTTC.

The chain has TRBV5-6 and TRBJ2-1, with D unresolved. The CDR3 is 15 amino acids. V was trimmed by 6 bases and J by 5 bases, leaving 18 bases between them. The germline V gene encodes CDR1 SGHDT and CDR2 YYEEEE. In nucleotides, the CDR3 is TGTGCCAGCACCCAACTCGACGGCAGACACAATGAGCAGTTCTTC. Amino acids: CASTQLDGRHNEQFF.

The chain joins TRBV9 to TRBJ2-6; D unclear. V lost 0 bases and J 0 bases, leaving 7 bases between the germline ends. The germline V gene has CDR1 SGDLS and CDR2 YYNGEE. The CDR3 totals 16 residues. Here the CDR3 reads CASSVDIGSGANVLTF. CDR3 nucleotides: TGTGCCAGCAGCGTAGACATCGGCTCTGGGGCCAACGTCCTGACTTTC.

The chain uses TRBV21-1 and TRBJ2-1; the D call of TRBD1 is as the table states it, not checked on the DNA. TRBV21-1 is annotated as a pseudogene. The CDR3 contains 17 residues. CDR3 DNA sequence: TGTGCCAGCAGCAAATACTTTGGGGGTGACAGGTACAATGAGCAGTTCTTC. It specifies CASSKYFGGDRYNEQFF.